What follows describes a single TCR beta chain. V shed 5 bases and J 10 bases; nucleotides not matched to a gene: 14. The CDR3 has 16 residues. CDR1 is SGHTA and CDR2 is FQGNSA in the germline V gene. The sample belongs to a study of blood T cell repertoires in COVID-19. About the study: Italy, Spain and the United States were the sources of the convalescent and acute COVID-19 samples. Sources were T cells, B-cell-depleted T cells, or PBMCs; the material itself was cDNA or gDNA.

Authors' methods: Estimation of nucleated cell counts was performed using reference gene primer amplification. Here immunoSEQ multiplex PCR was the method, and the copy in TCRdb shows in-frame clones only, minus some. V, J and clone size reflect that table, while D and trimming were determined from the DNA. This table has a few hundred thousand clones, more than 75% appearing once. The sequenced material came from peripheral blood. This TCR derives from a woman aged 40 to 50 who had recovered from COVID-19. The chain carries TRBV7-2 and TRBJ2-3; 11 bases are shared with TRBD2. In DNA form, the CDR3 reads TGTGCCAGCAGCCAACGGACTAGCGGGCCCCACGCGGCGCAGTATTTT. Its translation: CASSQRTSGPHAAQYF.